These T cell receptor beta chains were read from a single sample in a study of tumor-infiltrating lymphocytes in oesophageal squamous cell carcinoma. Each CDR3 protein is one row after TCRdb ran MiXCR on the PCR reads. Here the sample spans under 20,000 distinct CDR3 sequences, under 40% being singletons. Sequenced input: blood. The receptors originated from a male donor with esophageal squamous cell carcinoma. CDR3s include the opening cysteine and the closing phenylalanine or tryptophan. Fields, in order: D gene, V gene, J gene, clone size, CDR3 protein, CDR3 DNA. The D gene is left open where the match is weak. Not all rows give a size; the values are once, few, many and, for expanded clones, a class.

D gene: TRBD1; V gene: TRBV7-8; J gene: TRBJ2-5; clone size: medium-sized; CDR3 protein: CASSSPDQGAQETQYF; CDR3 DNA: TGTGCCAGCAGTTCGCCGGACCAGGGGGCCCAAGAGACCCAGTACTTC
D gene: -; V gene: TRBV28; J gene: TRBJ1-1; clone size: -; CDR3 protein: CASSRTGFVAFF; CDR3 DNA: TGTGCCAGCAGTCGTACAGGGTTTGTAGCTTTCTTT
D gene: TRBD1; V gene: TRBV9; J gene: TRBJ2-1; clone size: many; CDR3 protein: CASSVGQGAYNEQFF; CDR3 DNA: TGTGCCAGCAGCGTAGGACAGGGGGCCTACAATGAGCAGTTCTTC
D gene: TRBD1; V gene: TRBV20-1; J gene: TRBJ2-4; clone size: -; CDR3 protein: CRGTENTEAYF; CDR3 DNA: TGCAGAGGGACAGAGAACACTGAAGCTTACTTC
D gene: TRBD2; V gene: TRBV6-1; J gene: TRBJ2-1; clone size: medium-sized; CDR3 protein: CASSVAWTSGRDEQFF; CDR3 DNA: TGTGCCAGCAGTGTCGCCTGGACTAGCGGGAGGGATGAGCAGTTCTTC
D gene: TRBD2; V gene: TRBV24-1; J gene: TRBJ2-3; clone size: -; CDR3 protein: CATSDTGTSGEDTQYF; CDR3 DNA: TGTGCCACCAGTGATACGGGGACTAGCGGAGAAGATACGCAGTATTTT
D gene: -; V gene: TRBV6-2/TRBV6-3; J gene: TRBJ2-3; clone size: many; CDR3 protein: CASSYSGSLSTDTQYF; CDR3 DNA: TGTGCCAGCAGTTACTCTGGTTCCCTAAGCACAGATACGCAGTATTTT
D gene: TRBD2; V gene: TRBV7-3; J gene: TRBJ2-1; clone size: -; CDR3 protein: CASSLTASSGRGDEQFF; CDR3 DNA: TGTGCCAGCAGCTTAACTGCCTCTAGCGGGAGGGGGGATGAGCAGTTCTTC
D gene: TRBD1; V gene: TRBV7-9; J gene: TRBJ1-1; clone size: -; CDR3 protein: CASSPTGGRNTEAFF; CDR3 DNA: TGTGCCAGCAGCCCGACAGGGGGAAGGAACACTGAAGCTTTCTTT
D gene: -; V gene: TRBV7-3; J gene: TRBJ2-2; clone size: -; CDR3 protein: CASSSQAGPNTGELFF; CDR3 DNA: TGTGCCAGCAGCTCCCAAGCGGGCCCGAACACCGGGGAGCTGTTTTTT
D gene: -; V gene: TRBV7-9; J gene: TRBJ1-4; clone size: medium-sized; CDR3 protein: CASRDPLTNEKLFF; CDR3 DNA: TGTGCCAGCAGGGATCCCTTAACTAATGAAAAACTGTTTTTT
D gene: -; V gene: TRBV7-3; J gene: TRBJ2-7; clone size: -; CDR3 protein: CASSSSQGYEQYF; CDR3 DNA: TGTGCCAGCAGCTCAAGCCAGGGGTACGAGCAGTACTTC
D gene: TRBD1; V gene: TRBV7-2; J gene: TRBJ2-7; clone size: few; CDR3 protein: CASSFRDRGNEQYF; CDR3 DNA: TGTGCCAGCAGCTTCCGGGACAGAGGCAACGAGCAGTACTTC
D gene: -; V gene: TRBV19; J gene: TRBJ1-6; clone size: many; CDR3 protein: CASRVDGVRSPLHF; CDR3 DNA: TGTGCCAGTAGAGTGGACGGGGTCAGGTCACCCCTCCACTTT
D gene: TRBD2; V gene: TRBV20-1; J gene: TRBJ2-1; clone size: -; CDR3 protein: CSARDEGTSSYNEQFF; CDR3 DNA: TGCAGTGCTAGAGATGAGGGGACTAGCTCCTACAATGAGCAGTTCTTC
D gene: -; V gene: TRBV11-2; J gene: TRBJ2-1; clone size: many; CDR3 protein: CASSPSGLGEQFF; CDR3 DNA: TGTGCCAGCAGCCCCTCCGGTTTGGGGGAGCAGTTCTTC
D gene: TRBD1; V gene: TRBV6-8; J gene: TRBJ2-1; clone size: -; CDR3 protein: CASSSYGQGRRDEQFF; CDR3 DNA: TGTGCCAGCAGCTCCTACGGACAGGGTAGAAGGGATGAGCAGTTCTTC
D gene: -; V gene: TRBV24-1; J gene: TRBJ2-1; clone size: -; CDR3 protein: CATSDLEISHEQFF; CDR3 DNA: TGTGCCACCAGTGATTTAGAGATTAGCCATGAGCAGTTCTTC
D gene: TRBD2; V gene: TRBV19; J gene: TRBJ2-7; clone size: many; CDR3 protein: CASSIGQRGSYEQYF; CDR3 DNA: TGTGCCAGTAGTATTGGTCAGCGGGGTTCCTACGAGCAGTACTTC
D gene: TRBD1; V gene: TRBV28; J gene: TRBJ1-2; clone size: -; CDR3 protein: CASSSWEQGAYGYTF; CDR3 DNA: TGTGCCAGCAGTTCTTGGGAACAGGGGGCGTATGGCTACACCTTC
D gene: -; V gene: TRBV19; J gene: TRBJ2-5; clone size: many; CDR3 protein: CASSRLAQETQYF; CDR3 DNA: TGTGCCAGTAGTAGGCTCGCCCAGGAGACCCAGTACTTC
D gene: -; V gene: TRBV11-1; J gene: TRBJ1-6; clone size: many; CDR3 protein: CASSYGDGRPLHF; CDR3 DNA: TGTGCCAGCAGCTACGGGGACGGCCGACCCCTCCACTTT
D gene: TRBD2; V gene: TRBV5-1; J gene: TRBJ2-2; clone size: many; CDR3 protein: CASSLPGGTNTGELFF; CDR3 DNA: TGCGCCAGCAGCTTGCCGGGGGGAACGAACACCGGGGAGCTGTTTTTT
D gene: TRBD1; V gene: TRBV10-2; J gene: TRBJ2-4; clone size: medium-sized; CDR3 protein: CASSDTFTGQGRSAKNIQYF; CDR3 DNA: TGCGCCAGCAGTGACACCTTCACGGGACAGGGACGCTCGGCCAAAAACATTCAGTACTTC
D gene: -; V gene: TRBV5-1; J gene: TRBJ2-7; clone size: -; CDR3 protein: CASSSDLGNYEQYF; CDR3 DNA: TGCGCCAGCAGCTCGGACTTGGGGAACTACGAGCAGTACTTC
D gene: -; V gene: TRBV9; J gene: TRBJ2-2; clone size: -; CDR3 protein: CASSAYRVPGELFF; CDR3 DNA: TGTGCCAGCAGCGCGTACAGGGTTCCCGGGGAGCTGTTTTTT
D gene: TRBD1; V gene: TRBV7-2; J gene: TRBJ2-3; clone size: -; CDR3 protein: CASSSYRGLGTDTQYF; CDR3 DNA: TGTGCCAGCAGCTCTTACAGGGGGCTTGGCACAGATACGCAGTATTTT
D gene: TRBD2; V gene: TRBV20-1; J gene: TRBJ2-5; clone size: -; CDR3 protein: CSARGLSGKETQYF; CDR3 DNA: TGCAGTGCTAGGGGCCTTAGCGGGAAAGAGACCCAGTACTTC
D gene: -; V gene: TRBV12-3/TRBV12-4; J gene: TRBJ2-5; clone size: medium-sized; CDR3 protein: CASSYRIQETQYF; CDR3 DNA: TGTGCCAGCAGTTACAGGATACAAGAGACCCAGTACTTC
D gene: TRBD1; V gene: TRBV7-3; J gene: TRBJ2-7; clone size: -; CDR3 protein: CASSRDRGSYEQYF; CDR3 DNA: TGTGCCAGCAGCCGGGACAGGGGGAGCTACGAGCAGTACTTC
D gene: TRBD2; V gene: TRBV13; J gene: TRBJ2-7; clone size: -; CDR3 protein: CASSLAGARNEQYF; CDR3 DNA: TGTGCCAGCAGCTTGGCGGGAGCTCGAAACGAGCAGTACTTC
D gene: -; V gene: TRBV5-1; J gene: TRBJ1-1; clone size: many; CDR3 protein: CASSLAQANTEAFF; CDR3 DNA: TGCGCCAGCAGCTTGGCCCAAGCGAACACTGAAGCTTTCTTT
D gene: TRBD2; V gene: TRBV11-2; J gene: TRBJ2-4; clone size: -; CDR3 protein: CASSPLGLAGGPWAKNIQYF; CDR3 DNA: TGTGCCAGCAGCCCTCTGGGACTAGCGGGGGGGCCATGGGCCAAAAACATTCAGTACTTC
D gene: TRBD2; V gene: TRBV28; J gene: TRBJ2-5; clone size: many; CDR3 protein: CASSAPPGTSASSYNEQYF; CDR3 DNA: TGTGCCAGCAGTGCCCCCCCTGGGACTAGCGCCTCATCCTACAATGAGCAGTACTTC
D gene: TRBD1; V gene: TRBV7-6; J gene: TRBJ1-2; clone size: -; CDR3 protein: CASSQIRQGGGYTF; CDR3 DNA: TGTGCCAGCAGCCAAATAAGACAGGGTGGAGGCTACACCTTC
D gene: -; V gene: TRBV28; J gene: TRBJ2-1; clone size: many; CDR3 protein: CASSTLSSYNEQFF; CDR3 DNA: TGTGCCAGCAGCACCCTGAGCTCCTACAATGAGCAGTTCTTC
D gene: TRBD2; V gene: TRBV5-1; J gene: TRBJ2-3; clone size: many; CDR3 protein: CASSYRLAGASDTQYF; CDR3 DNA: TGCGCCAGCAGCTACCGACTAGCGGGAGCATCGGATACGCAGTATTTT